The source of this TCR beta chain is a study of shared clonotypes between healthy human individuals. The donor cohort consisted entirely of Caucasian adults residing in Nashville, Tennessee. The method was immunoSEQ multiplex PCR; TCRdb's version includes in-frame clones alone and lacks a portion of them. The data show fewer than 2.5 million clones, more than 85% seen once. The CDR3 length is 14 residues. Germline CDR1 is GTSNPN and CDR2 is SVGIG (reference sequence). The V gene lost 0 bases and the J gene lost 0 bases, with 7 bases spanning the gap. V and J are TRBV30 and TRBJ2-3; D unresolved. The TCR originated in a man aged 18 to 29 in good health. Some clones in this sample may be carry-over from other donors' samples. The material sequenced was naive CD4+ T cells from PBMCs. Subset indicated: CD45RA+ positively selected. The CDR3 loop is CAWSVPGSTDTQYF. CDR3 sequence (DNA): TGTGCCTGGAGTGTACCGGGTAGCACAGATACGCAGTATTTT.